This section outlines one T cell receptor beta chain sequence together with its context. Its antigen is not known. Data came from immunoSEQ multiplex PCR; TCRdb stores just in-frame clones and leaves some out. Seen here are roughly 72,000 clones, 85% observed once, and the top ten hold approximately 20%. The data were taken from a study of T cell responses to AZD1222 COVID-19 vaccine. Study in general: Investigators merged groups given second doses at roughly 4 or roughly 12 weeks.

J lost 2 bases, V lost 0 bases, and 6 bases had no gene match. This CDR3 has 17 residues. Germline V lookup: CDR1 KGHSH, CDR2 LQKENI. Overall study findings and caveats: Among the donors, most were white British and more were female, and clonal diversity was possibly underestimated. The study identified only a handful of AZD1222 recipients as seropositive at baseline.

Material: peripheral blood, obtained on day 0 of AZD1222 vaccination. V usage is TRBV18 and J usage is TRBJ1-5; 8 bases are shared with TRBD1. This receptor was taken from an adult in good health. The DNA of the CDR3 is TGTGCCAGCTCACCACCTCCAGGGGGCTTGCGCAATCAGCCCCAGCATTTT. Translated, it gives CASSPPPGGLRNQPQHF.